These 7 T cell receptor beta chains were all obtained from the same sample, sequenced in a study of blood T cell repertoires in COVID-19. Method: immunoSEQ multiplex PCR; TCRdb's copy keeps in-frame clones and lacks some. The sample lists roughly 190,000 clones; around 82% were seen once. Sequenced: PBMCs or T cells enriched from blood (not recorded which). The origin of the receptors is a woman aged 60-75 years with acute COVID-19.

In DNA form, the CDR3 reads TGTGCCAGCAGCCCCGGGACTGGAGTTGGAAAACTGTTTTTT. Protein product: CASSPGTGVGKLFF. The chain uses TRBV27 and TRBJ1-4; D is possibly TRBD1 (5 bases). V lost 6 bases, J lost 10 bases, and 18 bases lay in between. This CDR3 is built from 14 residues. CDR1 and CDR2 from the germline V gene are MNHEY and SMNVEV (reference sequence).

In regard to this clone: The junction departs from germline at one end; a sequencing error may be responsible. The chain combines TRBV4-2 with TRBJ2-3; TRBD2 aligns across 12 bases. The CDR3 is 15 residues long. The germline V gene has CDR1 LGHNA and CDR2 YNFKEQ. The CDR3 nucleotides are TGTGCCAGCAGCCAAGATTCCCAACTAGCGGGAGGCTCCCATTTT. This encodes CASSQDSQLAGGSHF.

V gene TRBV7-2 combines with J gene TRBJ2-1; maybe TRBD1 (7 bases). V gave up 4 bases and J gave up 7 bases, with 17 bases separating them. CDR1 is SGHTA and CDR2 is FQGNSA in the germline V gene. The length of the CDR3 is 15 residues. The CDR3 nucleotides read TGTGCCAGCAGCTCAGGGGGGTTCCAGGGGAATGAGCAGTTCTTC. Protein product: CASSSGGFQGNEQFF.

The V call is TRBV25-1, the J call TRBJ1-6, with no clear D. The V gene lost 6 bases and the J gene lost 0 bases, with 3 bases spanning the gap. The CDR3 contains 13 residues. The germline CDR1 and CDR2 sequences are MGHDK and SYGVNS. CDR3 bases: TGTGCCAGCAGCAGCTCCTATAATTCACCCCTCCACTTT. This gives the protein CASSSSYNSPLHF.

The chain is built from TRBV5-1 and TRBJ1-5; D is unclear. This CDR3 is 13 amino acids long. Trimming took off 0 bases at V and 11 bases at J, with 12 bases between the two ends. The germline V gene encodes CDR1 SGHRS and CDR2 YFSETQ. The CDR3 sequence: CASSLGRGSSQHF. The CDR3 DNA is TGCGCCAGCAGCTTGGGCAGAGGTTCGTCCCAGCATTTT. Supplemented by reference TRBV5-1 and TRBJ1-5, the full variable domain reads KAGVTQTPRYLIKTRGQQVTLSCSPISGHRSVSWYQQTPGQGLQFLFEYFSETQRNKGNFPGRFSGRQFSNSRSEMNVSTLELGDSALYLCASSLGRGSSQHFGDGTRLSIL.

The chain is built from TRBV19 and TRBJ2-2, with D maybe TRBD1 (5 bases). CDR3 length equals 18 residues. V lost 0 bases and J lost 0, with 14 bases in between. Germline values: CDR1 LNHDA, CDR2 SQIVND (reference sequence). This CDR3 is CASSIDLAGPPNTGELFF. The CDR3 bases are TGTGCCAGTAGTATAGATCTGGCAGGGCCCCCGAACACCGGGGAGCTGTTTTTT.

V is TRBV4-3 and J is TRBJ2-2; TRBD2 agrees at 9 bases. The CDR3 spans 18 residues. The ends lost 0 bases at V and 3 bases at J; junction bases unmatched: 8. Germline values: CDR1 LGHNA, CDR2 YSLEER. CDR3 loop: CASSQETQRGAYTGELFF. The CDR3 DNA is TGCGCCAGCAGCCAAGAAACCCAGCGGGGGGCCTACACCGGGGAGCTGTTTTTT.